Presented here are 26 T cell receptor beta chains from one specimen sequenced in a study of blood T cell repertoires in COVID-19 (dated by TCRdb to about 2020). Library preparation used the immunoSEQ multiplex PCR assay. TCRdb stores this immuneACCESS table with in-frame sequences only. Part of the clones is absent; in the studies checked, under half of the shortfall reflects unresolved V genes, and no reason is known for the rest. Here the sample has about 230,000 clones; nearly 90% occur a single time. The ten largest clones add up to more than 10% of the sample. Sequenced input: peripheral blood. These receptors were collected from a woman younger than 35 who had recovered from COVID-19.

This clone was picked up one time. The chain employs TRBV5-1 and TRBJ1-6; 8 bases align to TRBD1. The CDR3 sequence is 14 residues long. V lost 2 bases to trimming and J lost 9 bases; unmatched junction nucleotides: 4. The germline gives CDR1 SGHRS, CDR2 YFSETQ. Here the CDR3 reads CASSLRQGASPLHF. DNA for the CDR3: TGCGCCAGCAGCTTAAGGCAGGGGGCTTCACCCCTCCACTTT.

J is TRBJ1-3 and V is TRBV10-3; possible D gene TRBD1, 5 bases. V was clipped by 7 bases and J by 0 bases, with 13 bases between them. Germline V gene sequence: CDR1 ENHRY, CDR2 SYGVKD. The CDR3 sequence is 15 residues long. This chain's CDR3 is CAINEGATSGNTIYF. The CDR3 coding sequence is TGTGCCATCAATGAAGGGGCCACCTCTGGAAACACCATATATTTT.

The chain couples TRBV4-2 to TRBJ1-2; no firm D call. This CDR3 contains 16 residues. Germline V lookup: CDR1 LGHNA, CDR2 YNFKEQ. V lost 4 bases and J lost 4, with 19 bases in between. DNA for the CDR3: TGTGCCAGCAGCCCCCCATCGGGAAGGGAAGGCTATGGCTACACCTTC. Amino acids: CASSPPSGREGYGYTF.

This rearrangement joins TRBV2 to TRBJ1-5; D is uncertain. This CDR3 is built from 13 residues. CDR1 and CDR2 from the germline V gene are SNHLY and FYNNEI. V lost 3 bases and J lost 4, with 7 bases in between. This CDR3 is CASSDLRNQPQHF. The DNA of the CDR3 is TGTGCCAGCAGTGATTTGAGGAATCAGCCCCAGCATTTT.

This clone was observed once. This rearrangement joins TRBV5-6 to TRBJ2-3; a weak D match, TRBD2 (6 bases). This CDR3 comprises 16 residues. V was clipped by 3 bases and J by 0 bases, with 14 bases between them. Per the germline V gene, CDR1 is SGHDT and CDR2 is YYEEEE. CDR3 in DNA: TGTGCCAGCAGCTCCTGGGGGGTGTTAAGCACAGATACGCAGTATTTT. It specifies CASSSWGVLSTDTQYF.

In its sample, this clone was seen once. The V call is TRBV27, the J call TRBJ2-5, with D perhaps matching TRBD2 (6 bases). This CDR3 spans 15 amino acids. Trimming removed 5 bases at V and 5 bases at J, with 18 bases between. In germline, CDR1 is MNHEY, CDR2 SMNVEV (reference sequence). CDR3 loop: CASSPGTSFMETQYF. The CDR3 nucleotides read TGTGCCAGCAGTCCCGGGACTTCCTTCATGGAGACCCAGTACTTC.

This chain links TRBV5-4 with TRBJ1-5, with a tentative D call TRBD1 (5 bases). Trimming took 0 bases from V and 7 from J, leaving 8 bases between them. Germline V lookup: CDR1 SGHNT, CDR2 YYREEE (reference sequence). The CDR3 has 13 residues. This CDR3 reads CASSLGREQPQHF. As DNA, the CDR3 is TGTGCCAGCAGCTTGGGCAGGGAACAGCCCCAGCATTTT.

The V gene is TRBV7-9, the J gene TRBJ2-5; D is uncertain. Trimming took 0 bases from V and 5 from J, leaving 4 bases between them. The germline CDR1 and CDR2 sequences are SEHNR and FQNEAQ (reference sequence). The CDR3 covers 12 residues. The CDR3 spells CASSLAVETQYF. As DNA, the CDR3 is TGTGCCAGCAGCTTAGCCGTGGAGACCCAGTACTTC. Based on the CDR3 plus reference TRBV7-9 and TRBJ2-5, the full variable domain is DTGVSQNPRHKITKRGQNVTFRCDPISEHNRLYWYRQTLGQGPEFLTYFQNEAQLEKSRLLSDRFSAERPKGSFSTLEIQRTEQGDSAMYLCASSLAVETQYFGPGTRLLVL.

The chain has TRBV29-1 and TRBJ2-1, with TRBD2 matching 11 bases. With 6 bases clipped from V and 0 bases from J, the junction kept 4 bases outside the gene matches. The CDR3 is made up of 15 amino acids. Germline lookup yields CDR1 SQVTM and CDR2 ANQGSEA. CDR3 coding DNA: TGCAGCGTCCCGACTAGCGGGGTCTCCTACAATGAGCAGTTCTTC. Encoded protein: CSVPTSGVSYNEQFF.

The V gene is TRBV6-2 or TRBV6-3, the J gene TRBJ2-1; D is ambiguous. The ends were cut back, 3 bases at V and 4 bases at J, with 10 bases in the middle. The CDR3 has 14 amino acids. CDR1 is MNHEY and CDR2 is SVGEGT in the germline V gene. CDR3 amino acids: CASSYGGLYNEQFF. Here the CDR3 DNA reads TGTGCCAGCAGTTATGGCGGATTATACAATGAGCAGTTCTTC.

V is TRBV19 and J is TRBJ1-1, with TRBD1 as a possible D gene (6 bases). Germline values: CDR1 LNHDA, CDR2 SQIVND (reference sequence). With 3 bases removed from V and 1 base from J, the gap between germline ends came to 12 bases. This CDR3 has 15 residues. The CDR3: CASSILLGGNTEAFF. The CDR3 DNA sequence: TGTGCCAGTAGTATCTTACTAGGGGGGAACACTGAAGCTTTCTTT. Full variable domain (rest looked up from reference TRBV19 and TRBJ1-1): DGGITQSPKYLFRKEGQNVTLSCEQNLNHDAMYWYRQDPGQGLRLIYYSQIVNDFQKGDIAEGYSVSREKKESFPLTVTSAQKNPTAFYLCASSILLGGNTEAFFGQGTRLTVV.

The chain uses TRBV19 and TRBJ2-7; 11 bases fit TRBD2. Losses at the gene ends were 4 bases for V and 6 bases for J; bases not matched to a gene: 8. The V gene's germline CDR1 is LNHDA and CDR2 SQIVND (reference sequence). CDR3 length: 15 amino acids. CDR3 region: CASSTQLAGVVEQYF. CDR3 bases: TGTGCCAGTAGTACCCAACTAGCGGGAGTTGTCGAGCAGTACTTC.

The rearrangement uses TRBV9 and TRBJ2-1; 8 positions agree with TRBD2. J gave up 11 bases and V 0 bases, and 10 bases lay outside the gene matches. CDR3 length: 15 amino acids. Germline loops: CDR1 SGDLS, CDR2 YYNGEE. As DNA, the CDR3 is TGTGCCAGCAGCGTAGAAGCGGGAGAGTTGAGGCAGCAGTTCTTC. Translation: CASSVEAGELRQQFF.

The V call is TRBV15, the J call TRBJ1-1; TRBD1 matches 8 bases. Losses at the gene ends were 3 bases for V and 12 bases for J; bases not matched to a gene: 6. Per germline, CDR1 LNHNV and CDR2 YYDKDF (reference sequence). The CDR3 extends over 12 amino acids. CDR3 nucleotides: TGTGCCACCAGCAGGGAGGACAGGGTATCTTTCTTT. Encoded protein: CATSREDRVSFF. Full variable domain (missing parts from reference TRBV15 and TRBJ1-1): DAMVIQNPRYQVTQFGKPVTLSCSQTLNHNVMYWYQQKSSQAPKLLFHYYDKDFNNEADTPDNFQSRRPNTSFCFLDIRSPGLGDTAMYLCATSREDRVSFFGQGTRLTVV.

J is TRBJ2-3 and V is TRBV10-3, with 7 bases aligning to TRBD2. J lost 0 bases, V lost 2 bases, and 8 bases had no gene match. CDR1 and CDR2 (germline): ENHRY, SYGVKD. CDR3 size: 17 residues. Here the CDR3 reads CAISEGVSSGSTDTQYF. CDR3 bases: TGTGCCATCAGTGAGGGGGTTAGTAGCGGGAGCACAGATACGCAGTATTTT.

The J gene is TRBJ1-2, the V gene TRBV27, with D tentatively TRBD1 (6 bases). The V end lost 3 bases, the J end lost 8 bases, and 19 bases lay between the germline ends. CDR1 is MNHEY, CDR2 SMNVEV, per germline (reference sequence). The CDR3 extends over 15 amino acids. The CDR3 protein is CASSFSTQGNRGYTF. Written as DNA, the CDR3 is TGTGCCAGCAGTTTCTCGACACAGGGAAACAGAGGCTACACCTTC.

The chain carries TRBV28 and TRBJ2-7; 7 bases align to TRBD1. The germline gives CDR1 MDHEN, CDR2 SYDVKM. The CDR3 sequence is 15 residues long. Trimming at V came to 5 bases and at J to 2 bases, leaving 9 bases not matched to a gene. CDR3 protein: CASSRDSDLPYEQYF. In DNA form, the CDR3 reads TGTGCCAGCAGTCGGGACAGCGATTTACCCTACGAGCAGTACTTC.

The rearrangement links TRBV5-4 to TRBJ1-2; 10 positions agree with TRBD1. This CDR3 has 16 residues. From germline, CDR1 is SGHNT and CDR2 YYREEE (reference sequence). V lost 3 bases and J lost 0; bases outside the gene matches: 5. The CDR3 DNA reads TGTGCCAGCAGCTCGGGACAGGGGCTTACTAACTATGGCTACACCTTC. Its protein product is CASSSGQGLTNYGYTF.

The chain couples TRBV5-4 to TRBJ2-7; D possibly corresponds to TRBD2 (5 bases). Trimming left V 0 bases short and J 5 bases short, with 12 bases between. The V gene's germline CDR1 is SGHNT and CDR2 YYREEE (reference sequence). This CDR3 has 14 amino acids. CDR3 loop: CASSLGGLAHEQYF. The CDR3 DNA reads TGTGCCAGCAGCTTGGGCGGACTGGCGCACGAGCAGTACTTC.

CDR3 residues: CASSPGQKEKLFF. The CDR3, as DNA: TGTGCCAGCAGCCCGGGACAGAAGGAAAAACTGTTTTTT. The rearrangement links TRBV7-2 to TRBJ1-4; 7 bases match TRBD1. The CDR3 extends over 13 amino acids. Germline V CDR1 and CDR2: SGHTA, FQGNSA. With 5 bases clipped from V and 8 bases from J, the junction kept 5 bases outside the gene matches.

V usage is TRBV19 and J usage is TRBJ2-3; D is unresolved. The CDR3 is 16 residues long. Germline CDR1 and CDR2: LNHDA and SQIVND (reference sequence). The V end lost 1 base, the J end lost 0 bases, and 11 bases lay between the germline ends. The CDR3, as DNA: TGTGCCAGTAGTATAGGAGGCGGCACTAGCACAGATACGCAGTATTTT. Translation gives CASSIGGGTSTDTQYF.

The V gene is TRBV19, the J gene TRBJ1-2; maybe TRBD1 (5 bases). Looked up from germline, CDR1 is LNHDA and CDR2 is SQIVND (reference sequence). CDR3 length equals 12 residues. Deletions cut 5 bases from V and 6 bases from J, with 10 bases between. The CDR3: CASSDRSDGYTF. In nucleotides, the CDR3 is TGTGCCAGTAGTGACAGAAGCGATGGCTACACCTTC.

This chain links TRBV5-1 with TRBJ2-6, with D uncertain. Deletions cut 1 base from V and 1 base from J, with 6 bases between. The germline V gene encodes CDR1 SGHRS and CDR2 YFSETQ. This CDR3 has 15 amino acids. The CDR3 here is CASSLLISGANVLTF. The CDR3 nucleotides are TGCGCCAGCAGCTTGTTAATATCTGGGGCCAACGTCCTGACTTTC.

The J gene is TRBJ2-6, the V gene TRBV19, with D uncertain. This CDR3 contains 14 residues. The germline CDR1 and CDR2 sequences are LNHDA and SQIVND (reference sequence). The V gene lost 6 bases and the J gene lost 4 bases, with 10 bases spanning the gap. CDR3 DNA sequence: TGTGCCAGTAGGGTCGGGTCCGGGGCCAACGTCCTGACTTTC. Translated: CASRVGSGANVLTF.

This chain joins TRBV12-3 or TRBV12-4 and TRBJ1-3, with D possibly being TRBD1 (5 bases). CDR3 length: 13 amino acids. V was shortened by 6 bases and J by 3 bases, with 9 bases between the two germline ends. The CDR3 region is CASRGAGGNTIYF. CDR3 sequence (DNA): TGTGCCAGCAGAGGGGCTGGTGGAAACACCATATATTTT.

V and J are TRBV6-6 and TRBJ1-1, with TRBD1 matching 7 bases. The trim removed 7 bases at V and 0 bases at J, leaving 23 bases unmatched. Germline CDR1 and CDR2: MNHNY and SVGAGI (reference sequence). The CDR3 is made up of 20 amino acids. As DNA, the CDR3 is TGTGCCAGCACCTATTCATTACAAAAGACAGGGAGCAAAATGAACACTGAAGCTTTCTTT. Translation: CASTYSLQKTGSKMNTEAFF.